Below, 10 T cell receptor beta chains from the same sample are listed, as sequenced in a study of cytomegalovirus exposure and HLA in healthy donors. The PCR used 60 Vbeta and 13 Jbeta primers. Sequencing used immunoSEQ multiplex PCR; TCRdb keeps in-frame clones, though not all of them. The sample lists approximately 150,000 clones; roughly 79% were seen once. Sequenced sample: PBMCs. Receptors were obtained from a male donor in good health and CMV-seronegative.

This clone has just one count. This CDR3 reads CASSQSGASGEKLFF. In nucleotides, the CDR3 is TGTGCCAGCAGCCAGTCCGGAGCGTCGGGTGAAAAACTGTTTTTT. J is TRBJ1-4 and V is TRBV14; D uncertain. V dropped 3 bases and J dropped 7 bases, with 15 bases sitting between them. This CDR3 is 15 amino acids long. CDR1 is SGHDN, CDR2 FVKESK, per germline. Complete variable domain (other parts from reference TRBV14 and TRBJ1-4): EAGVTQFPSHSVIEKGQTVTLRCDPISGHDNLYWYRRVMGKEIKFLLHFVKESKQDESGMPNNRFLAERTGGTYSTLKVQPAELEDSGVYFCASSQSGASGEKLFFGSGTQLSVL.

This chain connects TRBV19 to TRBJ2-1; 11 bases agree with TRBD2. From germline, CDR1 is LNHDA and CDR2 SQIVND (reference sequence). This CDR3 has 16 residues. V lost 7 bases and J lost 1; bases outside the gene matches: 6. The CDR3 region has the DNA TGTGCCAGTACCTCTTTAGCGGGGGGGTCCTACAATGAGCAGTTCTTC. It specifies CASTSLAGGSYNEQFF.

The genes are TRBV5-5 and TRBJ2-5; perhaps TRBD1 as D (6 bases). CDR3 size: 15 residues. Germline assignment: CDR1 SGHKS and CDR2 YYEKEE (reference sequence). With 2 bases removed from V and 3 bases from J, the gap between germline ends came to 14 bases. This CDR3 reads CASSFLAGVEETQYF. CDR3 nucleotide sequence: TGTGCCAGCAGCTTCCTTGCAGGGGTGGAAGAGACCCAGTACTTC. Together with reference TRBV5-5 and TRBJ2-5, the CDR3 gives the full variable domain: DAGVTQSPTHLIKTRGQQVTLRCSPISGHKSVSWYQQVLGQGPQFIFQYYEKEERGRGNFPDRFSARQFPNYSSELNVNALLLGDSALYLCASSFLAGVEETQYFGPGTRLLVL.

The chain recombines TRBV5-1 with TRBJ2-1; the D gene is possibly TRBD2 (6 bases). Trimming stripped 2 bases from V and 0 bases from J, with 9 bases between. This CDR3 comprises 15 residues. Germline loops: CDR1 SGHRS, CDR2 YFSETQ. The CDR3 nucleotides read TGCGCCAGCAGCTTACGGGGGAGCTCCTACAATGAGCAGTTCTTC. This translates into CASSLRGSSYNEQFF.

The chain uses TRBV10-1 and TRBJ2-7; 8 bases are a match to TRBD1. Trimming at V came to 2 bases and at J to 0 bases, leaving 6 bases not matched to a gene. This CDR3 comprises 16 residues. Germline V gene sequence: CDR1 WNHNN, CDR2 SYGVQD (reference sequence). The chain's CDR3 is CASSEPTGGLSYEQYF. The CDR3 bases are TGCGCCAGCAGTGAGCCCACAGGGGGTCTCTCCTACGAGCAGTACTTC.

V is TRBV5-6 and J is TRBJ1-2; tentatively, D is TRBD1 (5 bases). The length of the CDR3 is 15 residues. CDR1 and CDR2 (germline): SGHDT, YYEEEE. Between the trimmed V and J ends, which lost 4 bases and 5 bases, there was a span of 18 bases. The CDR3 region has the DNA TGTGCCAGCAGCCGGGGGGGGTCCGCCTATTATGGCTACACCTTC. This codes for CASSRGGSAYYGYTF.

The rearrangement joins TRBV7-2 to TRBJ1-6; 7 bases match TRBD1. V lost 2 bases, J lost 7 bases, and 5 bases stayed unmatched. Germline assignment: CDR1 SGHTA and CDR2 FQGNSA. CDR3 length: 15 amino acids. The CDR3 loop reads CASSLLGTANSPLHF. The DNA for the CDR3 is TGTGCCAGCAGCTTACTAGGGACAGCAAATTCACCCCTCCACTTT.

As concerns this clone: The junction differs from germline at one of its ends, possibly a read error. Other DNA sequences in this specimen translate into the identical CDR3. This sequence joins TRBV10-3 and TRBJ1-1; no definite D call. CDR1 is ENHRY and CDR2 is SYGVKD in the germline V gene. The CDR3 is 12 residues long. CDR3 protein: CAISELEAEAFF. Written as DNA, the CDR3 is TGTGCCATCAGTGAGTTAGAAGCTGAAGCCTTCTTT.

This clone was seen more than once but under ten times. J is TRBJ2-1 and V is TRBV5-4, with 12 bases fitting TRBD2. The CDR3 length is 16 residues. Germline lookup yields CDR1 SGHNT and CDR2 YYREEE (reference sequence). Losses at the gene ends were 2 bases for V and 3 bases for J; bases not matched to a gene: 3. The DNA for the CDR3 is TGTGCCAGCAGCTTTGGACTAGCGGGAAGCTACAATGAGCAGTTCTTC. Amino acids: CASSFGLAGSYNEQFF.

The chain combines TRBV4-2 with TRBJ2-7; a weak D match, TRBD1 (5 bases). V dropped 0 bases and J dropped 2 bases, with 14 bases sitting between them. Germline lookup yields CDR1 LGHNA and CDR2 YNFKEQ. The CDR3 extends over 16 amino acids. CDR3 coding DNA: TGTGCCAGCAGCCAAGAACCGGACACATTGACCTACGAGCAGTACTTC. This gives the protein CASSQEPDTLTYEQYF.